This record looks at one T cell receptor beta chain sequence and its context. Every PCR got spiked synthetic TCR analog templates. The repertoire was sequenced with immunoSEQ multiplex PCR; TCRdb's copy has only in-frame clones and lacks some. The table shows 70,000 or so clones, with roughly 84% occurring only once. This entry comes from a study of PD-L1 blockade in urothelial cancer. Study as a whole: Blood samples contained a median about 150,000 T cells.

Germline CDR1 is LNHDA and CDR2 is SQIVND (reference sequence). The CDR3 is 16 amino acids. The V end was cut by 3 bases, the J end by 1 base, with 15 bases between. The rearrangement links TRBV19 to TRBJ1-1; D uncertain. The specimen comprised PBMCs, sampled around atezolizumab (anti-PD-L1) treatment. The sequence was obtained from a man between 70 and 80 years old with urothelial cancer. The CDR3 DNA is TGTGCCAGTAGTATCAATCCGTTCGGGAGGAACACTGAAGCTTTCTTT. Its translation is CASSINPFGRNTEAFF.